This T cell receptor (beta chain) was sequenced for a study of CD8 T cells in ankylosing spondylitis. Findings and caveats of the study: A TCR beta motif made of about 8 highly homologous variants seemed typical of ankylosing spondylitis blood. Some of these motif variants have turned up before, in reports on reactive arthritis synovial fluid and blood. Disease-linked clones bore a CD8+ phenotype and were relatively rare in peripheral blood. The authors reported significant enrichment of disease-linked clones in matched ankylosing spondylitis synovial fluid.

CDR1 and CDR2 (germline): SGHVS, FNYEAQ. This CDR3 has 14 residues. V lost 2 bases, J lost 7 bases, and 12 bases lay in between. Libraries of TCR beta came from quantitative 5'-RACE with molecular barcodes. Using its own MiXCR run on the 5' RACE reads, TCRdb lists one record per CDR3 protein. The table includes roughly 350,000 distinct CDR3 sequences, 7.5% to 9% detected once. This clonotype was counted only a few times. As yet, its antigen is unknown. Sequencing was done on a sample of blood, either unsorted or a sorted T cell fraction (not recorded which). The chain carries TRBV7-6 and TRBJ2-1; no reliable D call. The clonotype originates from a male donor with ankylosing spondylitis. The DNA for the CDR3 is TGTGCCAGCAGCTTATCCCTCGACGAAAATGAGCAGTTCTTC. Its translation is CASSLSLDENEQFF.